These T cell receptor beta chains were read from a single sample in a study of breast tumors, draining lymph nodes, adjacent tissues. TCRdb re-derived calls from the multiplex PCR reads in MiXCR, one entry per CDR3 protein. The table has about 230,000 distinct CDR3 sequences, about 32% seen once. The material sequenced was axillary lymph node tissue. The receptor set was obtained from a female donor with breast cancer. Some clones in this sample may be carry-over from other donors' samples. Both conserved end residues are part of each CDR3. D genes are given only for firm matches. Expanded clones get a size class; other rows say once, few or many, or leave the size out.

D gene,clone size,V gene,J gene,CDR3 protein,CDR3 DNA
NA,many,TRBV20-1,TRBJ2-2,CSARPSGVGELFF,TGCAGTGCTAGACCCTCCGGGGTGGGGGAGCTGTTTTTT
NA,many,TRBV12-5,TRBJ2-3,CASGLKGATGTQYF,TGTGCTAGTGGTTTGAAGGGTGCCACAGGTACGCAGTATTTT
TRBD2,once,TRBV12-3/TRBV12-4,TRBJ2-3,CASQVGSGRALVQYF,TGTGCCAGCCAAGTGGGTAGCGGGAGGGCCTTGGTGCAGTATTTT
NA,many,TRBV5-5,TRBJ1-4,CASSLEWWGTNEKLFF,TGTGCCAGCAGCTTAGAGTGGTGGGGGACTAATGAAAAACTGTTTTTT
NA,many,TRBV2,TRBJ1-5,CASSPERPGYSNQPQHF,TGTGCCAGCAGTCCCGAACGGCCAGGGTATAGCAATCAGCCCCAGCATTTT
NA,NA,TRBV20-1,TRBJ1-4,CSATVRADEKLFF,TGCAGTGCAACCGTACGAGCGGATGAAAAACTGTTTTTT
TRBD2,many,TRBV20-1,TRBJ2-1,CSALQRTSGRAGEQFF,TGCAGTGCTCTACAACGGACTAGCGGGAGGGCCGGTGAGCAGTTCTTC
TRBD1,many,TRBV5-5,TRBJ2-3,CASRGQAGTDTQYF,TGTGCCAGCAGGGGACAGGCGGGCACAGATACGCAGTATTTT
TRBD2,NA,TRBV7-2,TRBJ2-5,CASSSGTSGRTGEAQYF,TGTGCCAGCAGCTCCGGGACTAGCGGGAGGACTGGCGAGGCCCAGTACTTC
NA,many,TRBV6-5,TRBJ1-3,CASFSGNTIYF,TGTGCCAGCTTTTCTGGAAACACCATATATTTT
TRBD2,few,TRBV5-6,TRBJ2-1,CASHPLTSGAYNEQFF,TGTGCCAGCCACCCTTTGACTAGCGGGGCCTACAATGAGCAGTTCTTC
TRBD2,many,TRBV5-5,TRBJ2-1,CASSTSGTRANNEQFF,TGTGCCAGCAGCACCTCCGGGACTAGGGCGAACAATGAGCAGTTCTTC
NA,NA,TRBV28,TRBJ1-4,CASRSFLRQGGGKLFF,TGTGCCAGCAGATCCTTTTTACGGCAGGGCGGTGGAAAACTGTTTTTT
TRBD1,NA,TRBV5-5,TRBJ2-3,CASSLWTGASVTDTQYF,TGTGCCAGCAGCCTCTGGACAGGGGCTAGCGTGACAGATACGCAGTATTTT
NA,NA,TRBV12-3/TRBV12-4,TRBJ1-4,CASSFGLATNEKLFF,TGTGCCAGCAGTTTCGGACTTGCAACTAATGAAAAACTGTTTTTT
NA,few,TRBV30,TRBJ2-3,CAWSVLEGVYWGTDTQYF,TGTGCCTGGAGTGTACTGGAGGGAGTCTATTGGGGCACAGATACGCAGTATTTT
TRBD2,many,TRBV6-5,TRBJ2-6,CASSYSIPGLAESGANVLTF,TGTGCCAGCAGTTACTCAATTCCGGGACTAGCGGAATCTGGGGCCAACGTCCTGACTTTC
TRBD2,many,TRBV11-3,TRBJ2-1,CASSPIGLANEQFF,TGTGCCAGCAGCCCTATCGGACTAGCGAATGAGCAGTTCTTC
NA,NA,TRBV7-9,TRBJ2-6,CASSPGGSGANVLPF,TGTGCCAGCAGCCCCGGGGGCTCCGGGGCCAACGTCCTGCCTTTC
TRBD2,many,TRBV11-2,TRBJ2-3,CASSLIGGSYADTQYF,TGTGCCAGCAGCTTAATCGGCGGGAGTTACGCAGATACGCAGTATTTT
TRBD1,many,TRBV30,TRBJ1-5,CAWSRQGHQPQHF,TGTGCCTGGAGTAGACAGGGACACCAGCCCCAGCATTTT
NA,many,TRBV11-2,TRBJ2-2,CASSLGSYTGELFF,TGTGCCAGCAGCTTAGGCTCATACACCGGGGAGCTGTTTTTT
TRBD2,once,TRBV11-2,TRBJ2-5,CASSQLVSGSQIEPQYF,TGTGCCAGCAGCCAATTGGTTAGCGGGAGTCAAATAGAGCCCCAGTACTTC
NA,many,TRBV7-8,TRBJ2-5,CASSLARTGSSGVGRETQYF,TGTGCCAGCAGCTTAGCGCGGACAGGGTCGAGCGGGGTAGGTCGGGAGACCCAGTACTTC
NA,many,TRBV20-1,TRBJ1-2,CSARVTGTYYGYTF,TGCAGTGCTAGAGTGACAGGAACCTACTATGGCTACACCTTC
TRBD2,NA,TRBV19,TRBJ2-2,CASSASGLAVNTGELFF,TGTGCCAGTAGTGCCTCGGGACTAGCGGTGAACACCGGGGAGCTGTTTTTT
TRBD1,NA,TRBV2,TRBJ1-5,CASSPDRGNQPQHF,TGTGCCAGCAGTCCAGACAGGGGCAATCAGCCCCAGCATTTT
NA,NA,TRBV7-9,TRBJ1-3,CARSSQRVHSGNTIYF,TGTGCCCGCAGCTCCCAGAGGGTTCACTCTGGAAACACCATATATTTT
NA,NA,TRBV28,TRBJ1-1,CASNRPRGALGAFF,TGTGCCAGCAATAGGCCCAGGGGCGCCCTTGGTGCTTTCTTT
TRBD1,many,TRBV2,TRBJ1-5,CASSVEGAGQPQHF,TGTGCCAGCAGTGTGGAGGGGGCGGGACAGCCCCAGCATTTT
NA,NA,TRBV7-6,TRBJ2-5,CASSQDRTQYF,TGTGCCAGCAGCCAGGACAGGACCCAGTACTTC
NA,once,TRBV19,TRBJ1-5,CASTPWGSNQPQHF,TGTGCCAGTACCCCGTGGGGGAGCAATCAGCCCCAGCATTTT
TRBD1,many,TRBV5-1,TRBJ2-2,CASRTGGYVGELFF,TGCGCCAGCCGAACAGGGGGCTACGTCGGGGAGCTGTTTTTT
NA,many,TRBV6-4,TRBJ1-5,CASSDGGVQPQHF,TGTGCCAGCAGTGACGGGGGGGTTCAGCCCCAGCATTTT
NA,NA,TRBV20-1,TRBJ2-5,CSALFRGGTPYF,TGCAGTGCTCTCTTCCGAGGGGGGACCCCGTACTTC
TRBD2,NA,TRBV19,TRBJ2-1,CASSTGTSGSDNEQFF,TGTGCCAGTAGTACTGGGACTAGCGGGAGTGATAATGAGCAGTTCTTC
NA,many,TRBV27,TRBJ2-7,CASSSRPSTEQYF,TGTGCCAGCAGTTCAAGGCCCTCCACCGAGCAGTACTTC
TRBD2,many,TRBV25-1,TRBJ2-1,CASSESSGGYNEQFF,TGTGCCAGCAGTGAAAGTTCGGGGGGTTACAATGAGCAGTTCTTC
NA,many,TRBV7-9,TRBJ1-5,CACHFNQPQHF,TGTGCCTGCCATTTCAATCAGCCCCAGCATTTT
TRBD1,many,TRBV6-5,TRBJ1-5,CASSTRGQAGQPQHF,TGTGCCAGCAGTACGAGGGGGCAGGCCGGTCAGCCCCAGCATTTT
NA,many,TRBV28,TRBJ2-1,CASSFSFDPNWEFF,TGTGCCAGCAGTTTTAGCTTCGACCCAAACTGGGAGTTCTTC
NA,many,TRBV20-1,TRBJ1-3,CSAPAMYENTIYF,TGCAGTGCCCCGGCGATGTATGAAAACACCATATATTTT
TRBD2,many,TRBV12-3/TRBV12-4,TRBJ2-1,CASSLLAASSYNEQFF,TGTGCCAGCAGCCTACTAGCGGCAAGCTCCTACAATGAGCAGTTCTTC
NA,many,TRBV12-3/TRBV12-4,TRBJ2-1,CASTNSQGEQFF,TGTGCCAGCACCAACTCCCAGGGTGAGCAGTTCTTC